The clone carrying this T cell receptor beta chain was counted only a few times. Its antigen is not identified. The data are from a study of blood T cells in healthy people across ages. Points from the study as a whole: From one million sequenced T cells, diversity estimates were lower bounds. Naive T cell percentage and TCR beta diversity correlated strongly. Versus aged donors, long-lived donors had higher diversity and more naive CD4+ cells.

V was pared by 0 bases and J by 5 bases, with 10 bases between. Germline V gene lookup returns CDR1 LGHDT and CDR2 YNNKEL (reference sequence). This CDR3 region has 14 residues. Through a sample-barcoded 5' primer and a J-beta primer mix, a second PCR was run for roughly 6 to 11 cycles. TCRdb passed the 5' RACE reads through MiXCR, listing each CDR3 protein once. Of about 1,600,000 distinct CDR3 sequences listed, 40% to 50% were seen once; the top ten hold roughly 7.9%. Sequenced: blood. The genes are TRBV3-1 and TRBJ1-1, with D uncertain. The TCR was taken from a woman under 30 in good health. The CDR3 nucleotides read TGTGCCAGCAGCCAAGATAATGGGAGGACTGAAGCTTTCTTT. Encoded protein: CASSQDNGRTEAFF.